A single sample is the source of the 32 T cell receptor beta chains below, sequenced in a study of blood T cells in healthy people across ages. Then a second PCR, running roughly 6 to 12 cycles, was carried out with a sample-barcoded 5' primer and a J-beta primer mix. TCRdb independently ran MiXCR on the 5' RACE reads; one entry per CDR3 protein. This sample has about 640,000 distinct CDR3 sequences; around 54% occur once, and the top ten carry 30% to 40%. Sequencing input: blood. Receptor source: a man in his 60s in good health.

The rearrangement uses TRBV21-1 and TRBJ2-5; the table calls TRBD1, which could not be checked here. TRBV21-1 is flagged as a pseudogene. The CDR3 runs 15 residues. This CDR3 is CASSKARESQETQYF. As DNA, the CDR3 is TGTGCCAGCAGCAAAGCTCGGGAGTCCCAAGAGACCCAGTACTTC.

Details on this clonotype: Germline and junction disagree at one end, which may indicate a read error. The chain couples TRBV2 to TRBJ1-6; no clear D gene. CDR1 and CDR2 (germline): SNHLY, FYNNEI. The CDR3 runs to 13 residues. The DNA of the CDR3 is TGTGCCAGCAGCGAAGAATGGGGTTCACCCCTCCACTTT. Encoded protein: CASSEEWGSPLHF.

This clonotype was observed a few times. The CDR3 nucleotides read TGTGCCAGTCGCTGGACAGGTAGTTCCTACAATGAGCAGTTCTTC. Protein: CASRWTGSSYNEQFF. The chain has TRBV7-8 and TRBJ2-1; 7 nucleotides align to TRBD1. Germline loops: CDR1 SGHVS, CDR2 FQNEAQ. The CDR3 totals 15 residues. Losses at the gene ends were 9 bases for V and 1 base for J; bases not matched to a gene: 9.

The gene calls are TRBV20-1 and TRBJ1-1, with a possible D match to TRBD1 (5 bases). V was clipped by 1 base and J by 6 bases, with 15 bases between them. The CDR3 covers 14 residues. Germline V gives CDR1 DFQATT, CDR2 SNEGSKA (reference sequence). Here the CDR3 reads CSARVAGTRAEAFF. DNA for the CDR3: TGCAGTGCTAGAGTGGCGGGGACGAGGGCTGAAGCTTTCTTT.

This chain links TRBV11-3 with TRBJ2-3, with D perhaps matching TRBD2 (5 bases). Germline loops: CDR1 SGHNT, CDR2 YENEEA. There are 15 residues in the CDR3. With 1 base removed from V and 2 bases from J, the gap between germline ends came to 10 bases. CDR3 in amino acids: CASSLGGVDTDTQYF. The CDR3 coding sequence is TGTGCCAGCAGCTTAGGGGGAGTGGACACAGATACGCAGTATTTT.

The genes are TRBV5-6 and TRBJ1-6; TRBD1 agrees at 7 bases. The CDR3 covers 14 residues. The ends lost 3 bases at V and 8 bases at J; junction bases unmatched: 5. Germline values: CDR1 SGHDT, CDR2 YYEEEE. CDR3 sequence: CASSSITGDSPLHF. The CDR3 nucleotides read TGTGCCAGCAGCTCCATCACAGGGGATTCACCCCTCCACTTT. The whole variable domain, remainder taken from reference TRBV5-6 and TRBJ1-6, is DAGVTQSPTHLIKTRGQQVTLRCSPKSGHDTVSWYQQALGQGPQFIFQYYEEEERQRGNFPDRFSGHQFPNYSSELNVNALLLGDSALYLCASSSITGDSPLHFGNGTRLTVT.

This clonotype came up a few times. This rearrangement joins TRBV4-1 to TRBJ2-5, with D maybe TRBD1 (7 bases). The CDR3 extends over 17 amino acids. Germline lookup yields CDR1 MGHRA and CDR2 YSYEKL. The V end lost 0 bases, the J end lost 7 bases, and 21 bases lay between the germline ends. CDR3 loop: CASSQETTTGQGGTQYF. Written as DNA, the CDR3 is TGCGCCAGCAGCCAAGAGACGACCACAGGTCAGGGGGGGACCCAGTACTTC.

This sequence joins TRBV20-1 and TRBJ2-5; no clear D. The V gene's germline CDR1 is DFQATT and CDR2 SNEGSKA (reference sequence). Trimming took 6 bases from V and 7 from J, leaving 15 bases between them. CDR3 size: 12 residues. The DNA of the CDR3 is TGCAGTGCCCGTTTTTTACGAGGGACCCAGTACTTC. Its translation is CSARFLRGTQYF.

The chain is built from TRBV7-9 and TRBJ1-2, with TRBD1 as a possible D gene (5 bases). The CDR3 is 13 residues long. V gave up 5 bases and J gave up 4 bases, with 11 bases separating them. Germline CDR1 SEHNR, CDR2 FQNEAQ (reference sequence). CDR3 sequence: CASSVAGSYGYTF. CDR3 nucleotides: TGTGCCAGCAGCGTGGCAGGGTCCTATGGCTACACCTTC.

This clonotype was detected a few times. The V gene is TRBV5-1, the J gene TRBJ2-5; D might be TRBD2 (5 bases). V was cut by 4 bases and J by 6 bases, with 13 bases left in between. This CDR3 region has 13 residues. CDR1 is SGHRS, CDR2 YFSETQ, per germline. The CDR3: CASSPGSGKTQYF. The CDR3 DNA sequence: TGCGCCAGCAGCCCCGGATCCGGGAAGACCCAGTACTTC.

V usage is TRBV7-2 and J usage is TRBJ2-7; D ambiguous. Germline CDR1 is SGHTA and CDR2 is FQGNSA. The CDR3 extends over 14 amino acids. The V end was cut by 3 bases, the J end by 2 bases, with 11 bases between. The CDR3 protein is CASSFDLSAYEQYF. The CDR3 DNA is TGTGCCAGCAGCTTTGACCTCTCTGCCTACGAGCAGTACTTC.

This clonotype was found a few times. This chain joins TRBV2 and TRBJ1-2, with D tentatively TRBD1 (6 bases). V was shortened by 5 bases and J by 3 bases, with 10 bases between the two germline ends. This CDR3 contains 13 residues. Germline CDR1 reads SNHLY; CDR2 reads FYNNEI. The CDR3 nucleotides read TGTGCCAGCAGTTCAGGGGAGGACTATGGCTACACCTTC. Its protein product is CASSSGEDYGYTF.

The V and J genes are TRBV4-1 and TRBJ1-1, with D possibly matching TRBD1 (5 bases). V lost 1 base to trimming and J lost 3 bases, with 12 bases between them. Per germline, CDR1 MGHRA and CDR2 YSYEKL. The CDR3 is made up of 15 amino acids. CDR3: CASSQARDRYTEAFF. CDR3 nucleotides: TGCGCCAGCAGCCAAGCGAGAGACAGATACACTGAAGCTTTCTTT.

The chain couples TRBV7-2 to TRBJ1-2; D is ambiguous. V was trimmed by 0 bases and J by 4 bases, leaving 12 bases between them. Germline V lookup: CDR1 SGHTA, CDR2 FQGNSA. The CDR3 totals 15 residues. DNA of the CDR3: TGTGCCAGCAGCTTAGCCGGTCCTACTTCCTATGGCTACACCTTC. Translating it yields CASSLAGPTSYGYTF.

V and J are TRBV20-1 and TRBJ2-2, with 8 bases identical to TRBD2. V gave up 1 base and J gave up 1 base; unmatched junction bases: 5. The CDR3 has 16 amino acids. The germline V gene has CDR1 DFQATT and CDR2 SNEGSKA (reference sequence). The CDR3: CSARGTSGGNTGELFF. As DNA, the CDR3 is TGCAGTGCTAGAGGTACCAGCGGGGGGAACACCGGGGAGCTGTTTTTT.

The V gene is TRBV6-2 or TRBV6-3, the J gene TRBJ2-5, with no clear D. The CDR3 is 16 amino acids. The germline gives CDR1 MNHEY, CDR2 SVGEGT. V was trimmed by 6 bases and J by 0 bases, leaving 17 bases between them. This CDR3 reads CASSSRATRDQETQYF. For the CDR3, the DNA is TGTGCCAGCAGCAGCCGGGCAACCAGAGACCAAGAGACCCAGTACTTC.

The chain joins TRBV29-1 to TRBJ2-7; D not resolved. This CDR3 comprises 13 residues. V shed 4 bases and J shed 0 bases, with 10 bases lying between them. Germline V gene sequence: CDR1 SQVTM, CDR2 ANQGSEA. CDR3 region: CSVVGPGSYEQYF. DNA of the CDR3: TGCAGCGTTGTAGGGCCGGGCTCCTACGAGCAGTACTTC.

This clonotype was detected only a few times. V usage is TRBV7-9 and J usage is TRBJ2-7; no firm D call. CDR3 size: 12 residues. The germline V gene has CDR1 SEHNR and CDR2 FQNEAQ (reference sequence). Trimming took off 8 bases at V and 7 bases at J, with 15 bases between the two ends. DNA of the CDR3: TGTGCCAGCGAAGCTTATCTGGGGGAGCAGTACTTC. Amino acid sequence: CASEAYLGEQYF.

J is TRBJ1-5 and V is TRBV12-3 or TRBV12-4; no clear D gene. The CDR3 consists of 13 residues. V dropped 11 bases and J dropped 3 bases, with 14 bases sitting between them. CDR3 amino acids: CASVGSINQPQHF. CDR3 DNA: TGTGCCTCGGTGGGGAGTATCAATCAGCCCCAGCATTTT.

The genes are TRBV5-1 and TRBJ2-5; TRBD1 agrees at 10 bases. The CDR3 spans 16 residues. Germline lookup yields CDR1 SGHRS and CDR2 YFSETQ. Trimming at V came to 2 bases and at J to 5 bases, leaving 9 bases not matched to a gene. The CDR3 loop is CASSFIPTGGGETQYF. DNA of the CDR3: TGCGCCAGCAGCTTCATACCGACAGGGGGCGGGGAGACCCAGTACTTC.

The chain links TRBV9 to TRBJ2-2, with 8 nucleotides matching TRBD2. Trimming took 0 bases from V and 3 from J; bases not matched to a gene: 1. CDR3 length: 15 residues. The germline gives CDR1 SGDLS, CDR2 YYNGEE. The CDR3 region has the DNA TGTGCCAGCAGCGTAGGAGCGGGGGACACCGGGGAGCTGTTTTTT. It specifies CASSVGAGDTGELFF. The entire variable domain, with the rest obtained from reference TRBV9 and TRBJ2-2, is as follows: DSGVTQTPKHLITATGQRVTLRCSPRSGDLSVYWYQQSLDQGLQFLIQYYNGEERAKGNILERFSAQQFPDLHSELNLSSLELGDSALYFCASSVGAGDTGELFFGEGSRLTVL.

The chain carries TRBV12-3 or TRBV12-4 and TRBJ1-2, with 11 bases lining up with TRBD1. The CDR3 is 17 amino acids. With 4 bases clipped from V and 2 bases from J, the junction kept 9 bases outside the gene matches. The DNA of the CDR3 is TGTGCCAGCAGTTACGGGACAGGGGGTCCCGTCAACTATGGCTACACCTTC. Amino acid sequence: CASSYGTGGPVNYGYTF.

The J gene is TRBJ2-1, the V gene TRBV14, with D tentatively TRBD1 (6 bases). The CDR3 is 16 amino acids. Trimming removed 2 bases from V and 7 bases from J, with 18 bases in between. Germline values: CDR1 SGHDN, CDR2 FVKESK. The CDR3 coding sequence is TGTGCCAGCAGCCAACTGGGGGCTTCTGGAGTGAATGAGCAGTTCTTC. It specifies CASSQLGASGVNEQFF. The variable domain in full, with the rest retrieved from reference TRBV14 and TRBJ2-1, is EAGVTQFPSHSVIEKGQTVTLRCDPISGHDNLYWYRRVMGKEIKFLLHFVKESKQDESGMPNNRFLAERTGGTYSTLKVQPAELEDSGVYFCASSQLGASGVNEQFFGPGTRLTVL.

This clonotype showed up just a few times. This chain connects TRBV6-5 to TRBJ2-4, with 9 bases aligning to TRBD1. The end of the DNA is better explained by TRBJ2-7, so the J call may be wrong. The CDR3 runs to 14 residues. CDR1 and CDR2 from the germline V gene are MNHEY and SVGAGI. CDR3 sequence: CASGIDRGFYEQYF. Here the CDR3 DNA reads TGTGCCAGCGGGATTGACAGGGGGTTCTACGAGCAGTACTTC.

V gene TRBV4-1 combines with J gene TRBJ2-7; 14 bases match TRBD2. The CDR3 has 18 residues. In germline, CDR1 is MGHRA, CDR2 YSYEKL. The V gene end was trimmed by 0 bases and the J gene end by 3 bases; junction bases not matched to a gene: 7. DNA of the CDR3: TGCGCCAGCAGCCAAGAAACGACTAGCGGGGGGGCTCTCTACGAGCAGTACTTC. It is translated as CASSQETTSGGALYEQYF.

V gene TRBV7-9 combines with J gene TRBJ2-1; 14 bases align to TRBD2. The germline gives CDR1 SEHNR, CDR2 FQNEAQ (reference sequence). J was trimmed by 2 bases and V by 4 bases; bases with no gene match: 10. The CDR3 is 19 amino acids. The CDR3 sequence: CASSSTGTSGSWTYNEQFF. The CDR3 DNA reads as TGTGCCAGCAGCTCCACCGGGACTAGCGGGAGTTGGACCTACAATGAGCAGTTCTTC.

In this sample, this clonotype turned up once. The chain links TRBV7-2 to TRBJ2-3; no firm D call. The V end was cut by 2 bases, the J end by 0 bases, with 9 bases between. In germline, CDR1 is SGHTA, CDR2 FQGNSA. The CDR3 runs to 15 residues. CDR3 loop: CASSLLSTSTDTQYF. The CDR3 bases are TGTGCCAGCAGCTTATTGAGTACTAGCACAGATACGCAGTATTTT.

This clonotype was seen a single time. The chain links TRBV3-1 to TRBJ2-3; D gene uncertain. The CDR3 loop spans 15 amino acids. CDR1 is LGHDT and CDR2 is YNNKEL in the germline V gene (reference sequence). Trimming cost V 4 bases and J 2 bases, with 13 bases left between them. The CDR3: CASSRPGGLTDTQYF. CDR3 nucleotide sequence: TGTGCCAGCAGCCGTCCCGGCGGTCTCACAGATACGCAGTATTTT.

The rearrangement uses TRBV18 and TRBJ2-5; D is perhaps TRBD1 (5 bases). There are 15 residues in the CDR3. CDR1 and CDR2 (germline): KGHSH, LQKENI. The V end lost 3 bases, the J end lost 0 bases, and 11 bases lay between the germline ends. The CDR3 DNA reads as TGTGCCAGCTCACCGAAGGGGTCGTACCAAGAGACCCAGTACTTC. It translates to CASSPKGSYQETQYF.

As DNA, the CDR3 is TGCAGTGCCAGACGGGACTGGCTAAAAAACATTCAGTACTTC. Translation gives CSARRDWLKNIQYF. The J gene is TRBJ2-4, the V gene TRBV20-1; TRBD2 is a possible D gene (6 bases). V gave up 6 bases and J gave up 4 bases, with 16 bases separating them. This CDR3 has 14 amino acids. Per germline, CDR1 DFQATT and CDR2 SNEGSKA (reference sequence).

The genes are TRBV7-2 and TRBJ2-3; TRBD2 agrees at 8 bases. The CDR3 runs 15 residues. The junction had 2 bases not matched to a gene; V was cut back by 3 bases and J by 0 bases. CDR1 and CDR2 from the germline V gene are SGHTA and FQGNSA. The CDR3 coding sequence is TGTGCCAGCAGCTTCCCGGGGGGGAGCACAGATACGCAGTATTTT. Translated, it gives CASSFPGGSTDTQYF.

The rearrangement uses TRBV29-1 and TRBJ2-1; 9 bases agree with TRBD2. V was pared by 5 bases and J by 4 bases, with 6 bases of the junction left unmatched. Germline V gene data show CDR1 as SQVTM and CDR2 as ANQGSEA. This CDR3 region has 14 residues. CDR3 protein: CSVLIAGVYNEQFF. Here the CDR3 DNA reads TGCAGCGTTCTGATAGCGGGGGTGTACAATGAGCAGTTCTTC.